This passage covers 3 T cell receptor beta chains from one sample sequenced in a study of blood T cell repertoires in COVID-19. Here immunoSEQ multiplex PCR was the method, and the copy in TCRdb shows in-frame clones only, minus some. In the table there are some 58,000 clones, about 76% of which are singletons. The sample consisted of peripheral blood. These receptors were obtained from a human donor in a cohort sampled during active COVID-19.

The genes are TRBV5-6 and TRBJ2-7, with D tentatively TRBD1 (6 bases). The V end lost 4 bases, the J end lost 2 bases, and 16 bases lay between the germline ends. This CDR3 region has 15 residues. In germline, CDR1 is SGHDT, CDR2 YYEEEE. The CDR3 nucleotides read TGTGCCAGCAGCACCCCACCGGGACAAGCCTACGAGCAGTACTTC. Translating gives CASSTPPGQAYEQYF.

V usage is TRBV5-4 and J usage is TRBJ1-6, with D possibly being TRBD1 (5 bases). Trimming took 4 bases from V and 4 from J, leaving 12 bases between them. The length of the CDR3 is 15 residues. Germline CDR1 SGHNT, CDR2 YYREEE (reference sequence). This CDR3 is CASSGAQGYNSPLHF. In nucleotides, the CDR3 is TGTGCCAGCAGCGGGGCGCAGGGATATAATTCACCCCTCCACTTT. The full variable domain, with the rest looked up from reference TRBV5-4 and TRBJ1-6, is ETGVTQSPTHLIKTRGQQVTLRCSSQSGHNTVSWYQQALGQGPQFIFQYYREEENGRGNFPPRFSGLQFPNYSSELNVNALELDDSALYLCASSGAQGYNSPLHFGNGTRLTVT.

CDR3 amino acids: CASSQHPGGAGGELFF. The DNA of the CDR3 is TGTGCCAGCAGCCAACACCCAGGGGGCGCGGGCGGGGAGCTGTTTTTT. This chain joins TRBV4-2 and TRBJ2-2; 8 nucleotides match TRBD1. Germline CDR1 and CDR2: LGHNA and YNFKEQ. The CDR3 runs 16 residues. Losses at the gene ends were 2 bases for V and 7 bases for J; bases not matched to a gene: 9.